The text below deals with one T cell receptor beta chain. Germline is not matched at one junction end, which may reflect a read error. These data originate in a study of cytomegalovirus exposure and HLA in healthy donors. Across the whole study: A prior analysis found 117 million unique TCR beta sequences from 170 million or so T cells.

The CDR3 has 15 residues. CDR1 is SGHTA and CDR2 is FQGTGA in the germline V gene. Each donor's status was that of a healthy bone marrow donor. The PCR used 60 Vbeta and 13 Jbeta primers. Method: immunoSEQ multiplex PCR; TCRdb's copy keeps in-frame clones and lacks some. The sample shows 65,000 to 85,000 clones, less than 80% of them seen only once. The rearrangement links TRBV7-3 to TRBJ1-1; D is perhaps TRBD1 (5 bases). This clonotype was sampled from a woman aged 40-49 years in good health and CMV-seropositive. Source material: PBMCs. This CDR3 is CASSLTGRGNSEAFF. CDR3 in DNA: TGTGCCAGCAGCCTGACCGGGCGGGGGAACTCTGAAGCTTTCTTT.